Below, 17 T cell receptor beta chains from the same sample are listed, as sequenced in a study of regulatory T cells in long-lasting Graves disease. For TCR beta, libraries came from iRepertoire HTBI primers and Arm-PCR of CDR3 regions. MiXCR was run by TCRdb on the multiplex PCR reads, yielding one entry per CDR3 protein. The sample shows 350,000 to 500,000 distinct CDR3 sequences, about 14% of them seen only once. The time point denotes: newly diagnosed GD, antithyroid drugs for less than 3 months. RNA extracted from PBMCs served as the sequencing template. These same data were also listed under a study on T cells in Graves' hyperthyroidism and ophthalmopathy.

The sequences come from peripheral blood mononuclear cells (PBMCs), collected at new diagnosis, from a patient treated with antithyroid drugs. These receptors were taken from a woman in her 50s with Graves disease.

This clonotype was counted between two and nine times. The gene calls are TRBV25-1 and TRBJ1-1; a weak D match, TRBD1 (5 bases). V was pared by 9 bases and J by 5 bases, with 16 bases between. Germline CDR1 is MGHDK and CDR2 is SYGVNS. CDR3 size: 13 residues. CDR3 nucleotide sequence: TGTGCCAGTACGTGGGGGGGGGGGACTGAAGCTTTCTTT. Translating it yields CASTWGGGTEAFF. The entire variable domain, with the rest obtained from reference TRBV25-1 and TRBJ1-1, is as follows: EADIYQTPRYLVIGTGKKITLECSQTMGHDKMYWYQQDPGMELHLIHYSYGVNSTEKGDLSSESTVSRIRTEHFPLTLESARPSHTSQYLCASTWGGGTEAFFGQGTRLTVV.

This chain links TRBV28 with TRBJ1-6; D not certain. The CDR3 totals 15 residues. The germline gives CDR1 MDHEN, CDR2 SYDVKM. Trimming stripped 10 bases from V and 0 bases from J, with 13 bases between. The CDR3 here is CAIRGGSSYNSPLHF. The DNA for the CDR3 is TGTGCCATCAGAGGAGGTAGCTCCTATAATTCACCCCTCCACTTT.

A remark on this clonotype: This may be a read error, as it is one base from a much larger clone. The chain has TRBV28 and TRBJ2-3; 9 bases map to TRBD2. After removal of 5 bases from V and 4 bases from J, the junction contained 7 bases not matched to a gene. Germline CDR1 is MDHEN and CDR2 is SYDVKM. This CDR3 comprises 15 residues. The CDR3 bases are TGTGCCAGCAGTCCCAGACTAGCGGTGGCAGATACGCAGTATTTT. Translation gives CASSPRLAVADTQYF. Variable domain in full (rest from reference TRBV28 and TRBJ2-3): DVKVTQSSRYLVKRTGEKVFLECVQDMDHENMFWYRQDPGLGLRLIYFSYDVKMKEKGDIPEGYSVSREKKERFSLILESASTNQTSMYLCASSPRLAVADTQYFGPGTRLTVL.

This clonotype was detected only a few times. The J gene is TRBJ2-7, the V gene TRBV28, with a tentative D call TRBD1 (6 bases). With 9 bases removed from V and 2 bases from J, the gap between germline ends came to 11 bases. The CDR3 spans 12 residues. The germline V gene encodes CDR1 MDHEN and CDR2 SYDVKM. The CDR3 reads CASQTGAYEQYF. Here the CDR3 DNA reads TGTGCCAGTCAGACAGGCGCCTACGAGCAGTACTTC.

This clonotype was found a few times. V is TRBV9 and J is TRBJ2-2, with D possibly TRBD2 on 6 matching bases. The CDR3 consists of 15 residues. Trimming stripped 4 bases from V and 7 bases from J, with 17 bases between. CDR1 is SGDLS and CDR2 is YYNGEE in the germline V gene. This CDR3 is CASSPPEGYSGELFF. The CDR3 DNA follows: TGTGCCAGCAGCCCCCCGGAGGGGTATAGCGGGGAGCTGTTTTTT.

This clonotype turned up a few times. V usage is TRBV9 and J usage is TRBJ2-3; 10 positions agree with TRBD1. The junction had 8 bases not matched to a gene; V was cut back by 8 bases and J by 5 bases. The CDR3 extends over 14 amino acids. Germline loops: CDR1 SGDLS, CDR2 YYNGEE. CDR3 DNA: TGTGCCAGTACCGGGACAGGGGAGTTAGATACGCAGTATTTT. Amino acids: CASTGTGELDTQYF. The full variable domain, rest sourced from reference TRBV9 and TRBJ2-3, is DSGVTQTPKHLITATGQRVTLRCSPRSGDLSVYWYQQSLDQGLQFLIQYYNGEERAKGNILERFSAQQFPDLHSELNLSSLELGDSALYFCASTGTGELDTQYFGPGTRLTVL.

On this clonotype itself: This sequence may be a read error, since a much larger clone differs from it by one base. This chain joins TRBV2 and TRBJ2-1; D is unclear. Germline CDR1 and CDR2: SNHLY and FYNNEI. The CDR3 covers 12 residues. Trimming shortened V by 6 bases and J by 4 bases, and 7 bases separated the two germline ends. Here the CDR3 DNA reads TGTGCCAGCAGAGCATTATACAATGAGCAGTTCTTC. Protein sequence: CASRALYNEQFF.

This clonotype was found many times. J is TRBJ1-2 and V is TRBV30; D call uncertain. This CDR3 is built from 11 residues. Germline V gives CDR1 GTSNPN, CDR2 SVGIG (reference sequence). The ends were cut back, 4 bases at V and 4 bases at J, with 7 bases in the middle. Written as DNA, the CDR3 is TGTGCCTGGAAGGGAATCTATGGCTACACCTTC. Its protein product is CAWKGIYGYTF. The whole variable domain, remainder taken from reference TRBV30 and TRBJ1-2, is SQTIHQWPATLVQPVGSPLSLECTVEGTSNPNLYWYRQAAGRGLQLLFYSVGIGQISSEVPQNLSASRPQDRQFILSSKKLLLSDSGFYLCAWKGIYGYTFGSGTRLTVV.

As DNA, the CDR3 is TGTGCCAGTAGTATCGGCGGGAGATCCTACAATGAGCAGTTCTTC. Its translation: CASSIGGRSYNEQFF. This chain joins TRBV19 and TRBJ2-1; TRBD2 matches 7 bases. Germline CDR1 and CDR2: LNHDA and SQIVND (reference sequence). The junction had 3 bases not matched to a gene; V was cut back by 3 bases and J by 1 base. This CDR3 is built from 15 residues.

The rearrangement links TRBV30 to TRBJ2-3; D call uncertain. Trimming removed 2 bases from V and 2 bases from J, with 5 bases in between. Per germline, CDR1 GTSNPN and CDR2 SVGIG (reference sequence). CDR3 length equals 12 residues. The CDR3 here is CAWSYITDTQYF. DNA of the CDR3: TGTGCCTGGAGTTACATCACAGATACGCAGTATTTT.

This chain links TRBV28 with TRBJ2-1; D perhaps matches TRBD2 (5 bases). This CDR3 has 16 residues. Germline assignment: CDR1 MDHEN and CDR2 SYDVKM. V shed 3 bases and J shed 2 bases, with 14 bases lying between them. CDR3 region: CASSFRKEAPYNEQFF. CDR3 DNA: TGTGCCAGCAGTTTTCGGAAGGAGGCCCCCTACAATGAGCAGTTCTTC.

This clonotype was recorded a few times. The chain links TRBV9 to TRBJ2-7; 7 nucleotides match TRBD1. Germline V gene sequence: CDR1 SGDLS, CDR2 YYNGEE. The CDR3 has 15 amino acids. J lost 10 bases, V lost 3 bases, and 16 bases had no gene match. CDR3 protein: CASSAVPTHRGKQYF. DNA of the CDR3: TGTGCCAGCAGCGCCGTCCCAACTCACAGGGGAAAACAGTACTTC.

This clonotype was seen repeatedly, ten times or more. V and J are TRBV12-3 or TRBV12-4 and TRBJ2-5; no clear D gene. Trimming shortened V by 2 bases and J by 6 bases, and 10 bases separated the two germline ends. The CDR3 has 13 residues. The CDR3 region has the DNA TGTGCCAGCAGTTTACCCCCCGATAAGACCCAGTACTTC. Its translation: CASSLPPDKTQYF.

With regard to this clonotype: Relative to the germline gene, one junction end is altered; a read error may explain this. The rearrangement joins TRBV12-3 or TRBV12-4 to TRBJ2-1; D unclear. The CDR3 covers 15 residues. Written as DNA, the CDR3 is TGTGCCACCCTTCCTCGGTCTGAGGTTACAAATGAGCAGCTCTTC. It translates to CATLPRSEVTNEQLF.

The table lists this clonotype with many counts. The chain couples TRBV28 to TRBJ2-1; D not resolved. Trimming stripped 4 bases from V and 8 bases from J, with 6 bases between. The CDR3 sequence is 11 residues long. Germline loops: CDR1 MDHEN, CDR2 SYDVKM. The CDR3 nucleotides read TGTGCCAGCAGTTCTAAATATGAGCAGTTCTTC. It translates to CASSSKYEQFF. The full variable domain, in which reference TRBV28 and TRBJ2-1 provide the parts outside the CDR3, is DVKVTQSSRYLVKRTGEKVFLECVQDMDHENMFWYRQDPGLGLRLIYFSYDVKMKEKGDIPEGYSVSREKKERFSLILESASTNQTSMYLCASSSKYEQFFGPGTRLTVL.

This chain joins TRBV10-3 and TRBJ2-1; TRBD2 matches at 9 bases. Germline CDR1 is ENHRY and CDR2 is SYGVKD. With 6 bases clipped from V and 6 bases from J, the junction kept 21 bases outside the gene matches. The CDR3 has 19 residues. For the CDR3, the DNA is TGTGCCATCAGATCCGGGACTAGCAGCGGTGATAAGGCTGTCAATGAGCAGTTCTTC. This encodes CAIRSGTSSGDKAVNEQFF.

This clonotype occurred many times. The chain is built from TRBV9 and TRBJ2-1, with 7 bases that match TRBD2. This CDR3 has 15 amino acids. V trimming: 3 bases; J trimming: 6 bases; junction bases outside the gene matches: 9. Germline V gene sequence: CDR1 SGDLS, CDR2 YYNGEE. The CDR3 loop reads CASSGDYTRTNEQFF. CDR3 DNA sequence: TGTGCCAGCAGCGGGGACTACACGAGGACCAATGAGCAGTTCTTC. Full variable domain (outside the CDR3, taken from reference TRBV9 and TRBJ2-1): DSGVTQTPKHLITATGQRVTLRCSPRSGDLSVYWYQQSLDQGLQFLIQYYNGEERAKGNILERFSAQQFPDLHSELNLSSLELGDSALYFCASSGDYTRTNEQFFGPGTRLTVL.